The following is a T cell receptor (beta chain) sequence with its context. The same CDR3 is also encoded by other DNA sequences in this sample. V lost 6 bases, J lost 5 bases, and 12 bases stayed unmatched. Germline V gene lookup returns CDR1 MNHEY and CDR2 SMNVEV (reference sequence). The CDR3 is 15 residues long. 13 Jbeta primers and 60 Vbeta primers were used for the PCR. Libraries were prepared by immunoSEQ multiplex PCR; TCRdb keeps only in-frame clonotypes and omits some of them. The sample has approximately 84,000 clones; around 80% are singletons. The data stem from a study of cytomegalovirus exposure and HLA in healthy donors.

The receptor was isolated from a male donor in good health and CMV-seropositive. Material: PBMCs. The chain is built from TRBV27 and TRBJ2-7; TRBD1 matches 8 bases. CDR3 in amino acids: CASSSKQGARHEQYF. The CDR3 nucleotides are TGTGCCAGCAGCTCCAAGCAGGGGGCGCGCCACGAGCAGTACTTC.